The 9 T cell receptor beta chains listed next were all sequenced from one sample in a study of glioma-infiltrating T cells after dendritic cell vaccination. Libraries were prepared by immunoSEQ multiplex PCR; TCRdb keeps only in-frame clonotypes and omits some of them. Among almost 65,000 clones listed, approximately 78% were seen once. This specimen was blood, taken before dendritic cell vaccination. These TCRs come from a human donor with glioblastoma.

The V call is TRBV5-4, the J call TRBJ2-5; TRBD1 matches at 7 bases. CDR3 size: 14 residues. The germline gives CDR1 SGHNT, CDR2 YYREEE (reference sequence). V trimming: 5 bases; J trimming: 2 bases; junction bases outside the gene matches: 6. CDR3 amino acids: CASRSTGRQETQYF. The CDR3 DNA reads as TGTGCCAGCAGATCGACAGGGCGGCAAGAGACCCAGTACTTC.

The chain couples TRBV4-2 to TRBJ2-1; weak D call: TRBD2 (6 bases). The V gene's germline CDR1 is LGHNA and CDR2 YNFKEQ. The CDR3 loop spans 17 amino acids. The V gene lost 1 base and the J gene lost 2 bases, with 15 bases spanning the gap. CDR3 region: CASSQAFIGGTYNEQFF. For the CDR3, the DNA is TGTGCCAGCAGCCAAGCCTTCATTGGGGGGACCTACAATGAGCAGTTCTTC.

The chain couples TRBV15 to TRBJ1-4; the D gene is possibly TRBD1 (6 bases). Germline lookup yields CDR1 LNHNV and CDR2 YYDKDF (reference sequence). CDR3 size: 19 residues. V was clipped by 4 bases and J by 2 bases, with 23 bases between them. In nucleotides, the CDR3 is TGTGCCACCAGCAAATCGGGGCAGGGGTTGGGTGTTACTAATGAAAAACTGTTTTTT. Its translation is CATSKSGQGLGVTNEKLFF.

This chain links TRBV19 with TRBJ2-7; 11 bases map to TRBD1. The V gene end was trimmed by 6 bases and the J gene end by 3 bases; junction bases not matched to a gene: 7. The CDR3 extends over 15 amino acids. Germline V gene data show CDR1 as LNHDA and CDR2 as SQIVND (reference sequence). The CDR3 bases are TGTGCCAGTAGGGAAACCGGGACAGGGGGCTACGAGCAGTACTTC. Its protein product is CASRETGTGGYEQYF.

DNA for the CDR3: TGTGCCAGCGGATTGTTACAGGCCGGCTACACCTTC. This gives the protein CASGLLQAGYTF. This chain joins TRBV28 and TRBJ1-2; TRBD1 might be the D (5 bases). V shed 8 bases and J shed 8 bases, with 15 bases lying between them. The CDR3 is 12 residues long. Germline loops: CDR1 MDHEN, CDR2 SYDVKM.

The chain links TRBV11-2 to TRBJ2-7; 14 bases line up with TRBD2. Germline V CDR1 and CDR2: SGHAT, FQNNGV. With 1 base clipped from V and 3 bases from J, the junction kept 8 bases outside the gene matches. The CDR3 extends over 18 amino acids. The CDR3 sequence: CASSLGTSGGLLNYEQYF. The CDR3 nucleotides are TGTGCCAGCAGCTTAGGGACTAGCGGGGGGCTTCTTAACTACGAGCAGTACTTC. The full variable domain, with the rest looked up from reference TRBV11-2 and TRBJ2-7, is EAGVAQSPRYKIIEKRQSVAFWCNPISGHATLYWYQQILGQGPKLLIQFQNNGVVDDSQLPKDRFSAERLKGVDSTLKIQPAKLEDSAVYLCASSLGTSGGLLNYEQYFGPGTRLTVT.

This chain connects TRBV5-4 to TRBJ2-3; tentative D call: TRBD2 (7 bases). Per the germline V gene, CDR1 is SGHNT and CDR2 is YYREEE (reference sequence). Trimming took 0 bases from V and 2 from J, leaving 13 bases between them. The CDR3 has 16 amino acids. The CDR3 region has the DNA TGTGCCAGCAGCTTGGAGGGGGGGGCCCTCACAGATACGCAGTATTTT. It translates to CASSLEGGALTDTQYF.

This clone has only one observation. The chain is built from TRBV7-9 and TRBJ2-3; the match to TRBD1 covers 8 bases. This CDR3 has 17 residues. V lost 3 bases to trimming and J lost 4 bases; unmatched junction nucleotides: 12. Germline V gives CDR1 SEHNR, CDR2 FQNEAQ (reference sequence). Here the CDR3 reads CASSFSGVQGVADTQYF. The DNA of the CDR3 is TGTGCCAGCAGCTTCTCGGGGGTACAGGGGGTCGCAGATACGCAGTATTTT. The complete variable domain, with remaining parts taken from reference TRBV7-9 and TRBJ2-3, reads DTGVSQNPRHKITKRGQNVTFRCDPISEHNRLYWYRQTLGQGPEFLTYFQNEAQLEKSRLLSDRFSAERPKGSFSTLEIQRTEQGDSAMYLCASSFSGVQGVADTQYFGPGTRLTVL.

The rearrangement joins TRBV7-8 to TRBJ1-4; D is perhaps TRBD1 (5 bases). Germline CDR1 reads SGHVS; CDR2 reads FQNEAQ. The V end was cut by 1 base, the J end by 0 bases, with 15 bases between. The CDR3 sequence is 18 residues long. This CDR3 is CASSLVGRDPATNEKLFF. In DNA form, the CDR3 reads TGTGCCAGCAGCTTAGTCGGCAGGGATCCCGCAACTAATGAAAAACTGTTTTTT. Full variable domain (rest looked up from reference TRBV7-8 and TRBJ1-4): GAGVSQSPRYKVAKRGQDVALRCDPISGHVSLFWYQQALGQGPEFLTYFQNEAQLDKSGLPSDRFFAERPEGSVSTLKIQRTQQEDSAVYLCASSLVGRDPATNEKLFFGSGTQLSVL.